One sample yielded the 32 T cell receptor beta chains listed below, sequenced in a study of chemoradiotherapy in HPV16-positive cancers. The protocol was immunoSEQ multiplex PCR, while the TCRdb copy is restricted to in-frame clones and leaves out a portion. The table lists approximately 35,000 clones, around 92% of them singletons. The source material was blood, sampled from a patient who underwent chemoradiotherapy. These receptors all stem from a human donor with HPV-associated anogenital cancer.

V and J are TRBV5-1 and TRBJ2-1; TRBD2 agrees at 8 bases. CDR3 length: 14 amino acids. The germline V gene encodes CDR1 SGHRS and CDR2 YFSETQ. V lost 6 bases, J lost 7 bases, and 9 bases stayed unmatched. As DNA, the CDR3 is TGCGCCAGCAACGACGGGGGGGCCCGTAATGAGCAGTTCTTC. Protein product: CASNDGGARNEQFF.

The chain couples TRBV27 to TRBJ2-7, with 9 nucleotides matching TRBD1. J was trimmed by 3 bases and V by 8 bases; bases with no gene match: 5. The CDR3 spans 13 residues. Germline CDR1 reads MNHEY; CDR2 reads SMNVEV (reference sequence). CDR3 DNA: TGTGCCAGCTGGCGGGGACAGGGCTACGAGCAGTACTTC. It translates to CASWRGQGYEQYF.

The genes are TRBV5-1 and TRBJ2-1, with 9 bases aligning to TRBD1. Germline assignment: CDR1 SGHRS and CDR2 YFSETQ. Trimming at V came to 5 bases and at J to 0 bases, leaving 3 bases not matched to a gene. The CDR3 has 15 amino acids. CDR3 in amino acids: CASRDRGSSYNEQFF. The CDR3 coding sequence is TGCGCCAGCAGGGACAGGGGAAGCTCCTACAATGAGCAGTTCTTC.

The count of this clone is one. The chain recombines TRBV7-3 with TRBJ2-7; no clear D. The CDR3 sequence is 15 residues long. Between the trimmed V and J ends, which lost 0 bases and 0 bases, there was a span of 9 bases. In germline, CDR1 is SGHTA, CDR2 FQGTGA. CDR3 in DNA: TGTGCCAGCAGCTTAACCTACCTTAGCTCCTACGAGCAGTACTTC. Protein sequence: CASSLTYLSSYEQYF.

The chain recombines TRBV6-1 with TRBJ2-6, with unresolved D. The CDR3 runs 15 residues. V shed 6 bases and J shed 0 bases, with 9 bases lying between them. Germline V gene sequence: CDR1 MNHNS, CDR2 SASEGT. The CDR3 DNA reads as TGTGCCAGCAGGGACGGTGGCTCTGGGGCCAACGTCCTGACTTTC. Translated: CASRDGGSGANVLTF.

The gene calls are TRBV9 and TRBJ2-2; TRBD2 aligns across 10 bases. The CDR3 has 16 residues. V trimming: 0 bases; J trimming: 8 bases; junction bases outside the gene matches: 7. Germline assignment: CDR1 SGDLS and CDR2 YYNGEE. The CDR3 DNA reads as TGTGCCAGCAGCGTAGACAGCGGGGGGGCTTTGGGGGAGCTGTTTTTT. Translating gives CASSVDSGGALGELFF.

The chain employs TRBV12-5 and TRBJ2-6; no firm D call. This CDR3 has 14 amino acids. CDR1 and CDR2 (germline): LGHNT, FRNRAP. V was shortened by 7 bases and J by 0 bases, with 7 bases between the two germline ends. The CDR3 loop reads CASAINSGANVLTF. The CDR3 nucleotides are TGTGCTAGTGCCATTAACTCTGGGGCCAACGTCCTGACTTTC.

The gene calls are TRBV11-1 and TRBJ1-2; D not certain. Trimming took 3 bases from V and 6 from J, leaving 11 bases between them. Germline CDR1 SGHAT, CDR2 FQDESV (reference sequence). This CDR3 has 13 amino acids. CDR3 amino acids: CASSFWGFDGYTF. CDR3 coding DNA: TGTGCCAGCAGCTTTTGGGGATTCGATGGCTACACCTTC.

The CDR3 reads CASSLAPGQMVYEQYF. CDR3 DNA: TGTGCCAGCAGCTTAGCTCCGGGACAGATGGTCTACGAGCAGTACTTC. The chain is built from TRBV11-2 and TRBJ2-7; 7 bases align to TRBD1. The ends lost 1 base at V and 3 bases at J; junction bases unmatched: 9. The CDR3 has 16 residues. Germline V gene sequence: CDR1 SGHAT, CDR2 FQNNGV.

V is TRBV9 and J is TRBJ1-1; a weak D match, TRBD1 (5 bases). Germline-derived CDR1 and CDR2 are SGDLS and YYNGEE. The CDR3 is made up of 15 amino acids. Trimming removed 0 bases from V and 1 base from J, with 10 bases in between. CDR3 loop: CASSVAGLKNTEAFF. CDR3 coding DNA: TGTGCCAGCAGCGTAGCGGGACTGAAGAACACTGAAGCTTTCTTT.

The V call is TRBV11-3, the J call TRBJ1-3; D is unclear. Trimming cost V 3 bases and J 0 bases, with 3 bases left between them. Germline V gene sequence: CDR1 SGHNT, CDR2 YENEEA. The CDR3 has 13 amino acids. Here the CDR3 DNA reads TGTGCCAGCAGCTTCGGCTCTGGAAACACCATATATTTT. It is translated as CASSFGSGNTIYF.

This sequence joins TRBV4-1 and TRBJ1-2; D may be TRBD1 (5 bases). The CDR3 runs to 14 residues. V lost 1 base and J 2 bases, leaving 8 bases between the germline ends. The germline V gene has CDR1 MGHRA and CDR2 YSYEKL. The CDR3 reads CASSQVEGNYGYTF. In DNA, the CDR3 is TGCGCCAGCAGCCAAGTAGAGGGGAACTATGGCTACACCTTC.

The chain links TRBV9 to TRBJ2-3; TRBD2 matches at 7 bases. V lost 3 bases and J lost 4; bases outside the gene matches: 17. Germline lookup yields CDR1 SGDLS and CDR2 YYNGEE. This CDR3 region has 18 residues. CDR3 protein: CASSASLAGHRRADTQYF. The CDR3 DNA reads as TGTGCCAGCAGCGCCTCATTAGCGGGCCACAGGAGAGCAGATACGCAGTATTTT.

The V call is TRBV11-2, the J call TRBJ1-6, with D possibly TRBD1 on 5 matching bases. This CDR3 comprises 15 residues. Germline values: CDR1 SGHAT, CDR2 FQNNGV. V was clipped by 0 bases and J by 10 bases, with 13 bases between them. The CDR3: CASSLDRGRVSPLHF. CDR3 nucleotides: TGTGCCAGCAGCTTAGATAGGGGACGGGTCTCACCCCTCCACTTT. The whole variable domain, remainder taken from reference TRBV11-2 and TRBJ1-6, is EAGVAQSPRYKIIEKRQSVAFWCNPISGHATLYWYQQILGQGPKLLIQFQNNGVVDDSQLPKDRFSAERLKGVDSTLKIQPAKLEDSAVYLCASSLDRGRVSPLHFGNGTRLTVT.

The rearrangement links TRBV11-2 to TRBJ1-1, with D hard to call. Trimming left V 1 base short and J 1 base short, with 7 bases between. Germline V gene sequence: CDR1 SGHAT, CDR2 FQNNGV. The CDR3 is made up of 14 amino acids. The CDR3 nucleotides read TGTGCCAGCAGCTTAGTTCCGGGGAACACTGAAGCTTTCTTT. Amino acids: CASSLVPGNTEAFF.

This clone occurred once. The chain is built from TRBV19 and TRBJ2-7, with D perhaps TRBD1 (6 bases). The CDR3 covers 15 residues. Trimming stripped 4 bases from V and 0 bases from J, with 13 bases between. CDR1 and CDR2 (germline): LNHDA, SQIVND (reference sequence). The CDR3 nucleotides are TGTGCCAGTAGTACCCGGGACACGAGCTCCTACGAGCAGTACTTC. It encodes CASSTRDTSSYEQYF.

The CDR3 protein is CASSEGPAHGYTF. In DNA, the CDR3 is TGTGCCAGCAGCGAGGGACCGGCCCATGGCTACACCTTC. The chain uses TRBV11-3 and TRBJ1-2, with a tentative D call TRBD1 (5 bases). Germline lookup yields CDR1 SGHNT and CDR2 YENEEA. V lost 5 bases and J 6 bases, leaving 13 bases between the germline ends. The CDR3 has 13 residues.

The chain couples TRBV4-1 to TRBJ1-2, with D possibly being TRBD1 (5 bases). Trimming stripped 1 base from V and 4 bases from J, with 10 bases between. CDR1 and CDR2 (germline): MGHRA, YSYEKL. The CDR3 sequence is 14 residues long. The chain's CDR3 is CASSQGDLTYGYTF. In DNA form, the CDR3 reads TGCGCCAGCAGCCAAGGGGACCTTACCTATGGCTACACCTTC.

This chain's CDR3 is CASSPGGAGSSEGRSGNTIYF. CDR3 nucleotides: TGCGCCAGCAGCCCGGGGGGGGCGGGATCGTCGGAAGGACGCTCTGGAAACACCATATATTTT. This rearrangement joins TRBV4-3 to TRBJ1-3; a possible D gene is TRBD1 (6 bases). The CDR3 spans 21 residues. Trimming stripped 4 bases from V and 0 bases from J, with 28 bases between. Germline V CDR1 and CDR2: LGHNA, YSLEER.

As for this clone: One end of the junction fails to match germline, which may point to a read error. The chain joins TRBV7-9 to TRBJ1-2; 7 positions agree with TRBD1. This CDR3 is built from 15 residues. Germline V gene data show CDR1 as SEHNR and CDR2 as FQNEAQ (reference sequence). CDR3 protein: CASSLARQGLPVKDF. The CDR3 coding sequence is TGTGCCAGCAGCTTAGCCCGACAGGGCCTCCCGGTCAAGGACTTC.

The chain employs TRBV4-3 and TRBJ1-1, with no clear D. Germline CDR1 reads LGHNA; CDR2 reads YSLEER. The ends were cut back, 6 bases at V and 4 bases at J, with 12 bases in the middle. This CDR3 is 13 amino acids long. This chain's CDR3 is CASSREPGTEAFF. Written as DNA, the CDR3 is TGCGCCAGCAGTCGGGAACCCGGCACTGAAGCTTTCTTT.

The chain employs TRBV19 and TRBJ1-4; D gene ambiguous. Germline V CDR1 and CDR2: LNHDA, SQIVND (reference sequence). The length of the CDR3 is 18 residues. Trimming took off 4 bases at V and 5 bases at J, with 23 bases between the two ends. Written as DNA, the CDR3 is TGTGCCAGTAGTAGACTACCTACGTTCCAGGTCAGGAATGAAAAACTGTTTTTT. Translation: CASSRLPTFQVRNEKLFF. The full variable domain, in which reference TRBV19 and TRBJ1-4 provide the parts outside the CDR3, is DGGITQSPKYLFRKEGQNVTLSCEQNLNHDAMYWYRQDPGQGLRLIYYSQIVNDFQKGDIAEGYSVSREKKESFPLTVTSAQKNPTAFYLCASSRLPTFQVRNEKLFFGSGTQLSVL.

The V and J genes are TRBV19 and TRBJ1-5; D is unclear. Deletions cut 4 bases from V and 2 bases from J, with 15 bases between. This CDR3 is built from 16 residues. Germline V CDR1 and CDR2: LNHDA, SQIVND (reference sequence). CDR3 residues: CASSTLLGIGNQPQHF. Written as DNA, the CDR3 is TGTGCCAGTAGTACCCTCCTGGGAATCGGCAATCAGCCCCAGCATTTT.

This chain connects TRBV19 to TRBJ1-3, with 7 bases identical to TRBD1. V was clipped by 5 bases and J by 0 bases; unmatched bases: 10. Germline V gene lookup returns CDR1 LNHDA and CDR2 SQIVND (reference sequence). The CDR3 loop spans 17 amino acids. The CDR3 here is CASSDRDSAYSGNTIYF. The CDR3 DNA sequence: TGTGCCAGTAGTGACCGGGACAGTGCTTACTCTGGAAACACCATATATTTT. The complete variable domain, with remaining parts taken from reference TRBV19 and TRBJ1-3, reads DGGITQSPKYLFRKEGQNVTLSCEQNLNHDAMYWYRQDPGQGLRLIYYSQIVNDFQKGDIAEGYSVSREKKESFPLTVTSAQKNPTAFYLCASSDRDSAYSGNTIYFGEGSWLTVV.

The chain carries TRBV14 and TRBJ2-7; possibly TRBD2 for D (5 bases). Germline assignment: CDR1 SGHDN and CDR2 FVKESK. The CDR3 spans 15 residues. V lost 1 base to trimming and J lost 5 bases, with 15 bases between them. The CDR3 nucleotides read TGTGCCAGCAGCCAAGGTTTGGGGAGAAACGACGAGCAGTACTTC. Protein product: CASSQGLGRNDEQYF.

This clone turned up a few times. CDR3 nucleotides: TGTGCCAGCAGTGAGCTTCAGGGACGTGGGTCACCCCTCCACTTT. As protein: CASSELQGRGSPLHF. The V gene is TRBV6-1, the J gene TRBJ1-6; tentative D call: TRBD1 (5 bases). The V and J ends lost 3 bases and 10 bases respectively, with 16 bases between them. This CDR3 region has 15 residues. In germline, CDR1 is MNHNS, CDR2 SASEGT.

This clone was detected only once. V is TRBV4-2 and J is TRBJ2-5; TRBD1 agrees at 8 bases. The CDR3 runs 17 residues. The V segment lost 0 bases and the J segment 3 bases; nucleotides outside the gene matches: 9. Germline-derived CDR1 and CDR2 are LGHNA and YNFKEQ. Here the CDR3 DNA reads TGTGCCAGCAGCCAAGAAGGACAGGGAAGGGATAAAGAGACCCAGTACTTC. Its translation: CASSQEGQGRDKETQYF.

This rearrangement joins TRBV19 to TRBJ1-3, with D possibly matching TRBD1 (6 bases). The CDR3 runs 18 residues. The V end lost 7 bases, the J end lost 4 bases, and 26 bases lay between the germline ends. Germline V gene lookup returns CDR1 LNHDA and CDR2 SQIVND (reference sequence). The CDR3 DNA is TGTGCCAGTACCCCGATGATGGGCACGGGGGCAAGAGGAAACACCATATATTTT. Translated: CASTPMMGTGARGNTIYF.

The chain carries TRBV19 and TRBJ1-5; weak D call: TRBD1 (6 bases). Germline V CDR1 and CDR2: LNHDA, SQIVND (reference sequence). Trimming took off 9 bases at V and 9 bases at J, with 21 bases between the two ends. The CDR3 is made up of 14 amino acids. Here the CDR3 reads CASTAARGSRPQHF. The CDR3 coding sequence is TGTGCCAGCACCGCTGCCAGGGGATCGCGGCCCCAGCATTTT.

J is TRBJ2-7 and V is TRBV27, with D perhaps TRBD1 (6 bases). With 2 bases removed from V and 0 bases from J, the gap between germline ends came to 11 bases. Germline CDR1 reads MNHEY; CDR2 reads SMNVEV (reference sequence). The CDR3 runs to 15 residues. Here the CDR3 DNA reads TGTGCCAGCAGTTTACAGGGGATAAGCTCCTACGAGCAGTACTTC. It specifies CASSLQGISSYEQYF.

The V call is TRBV6-5, the J call TRBJ2-7; 10 bases fit TRBD1. CDR1 and CDR2 from the germline V gene are MNHEY and SVGAGI. V lost 0 bases, J lost 2 bases, and 4 bases stayed unmatched. The CDR3 is 16 residues long. The CDR3 region has the DNA TGTGCCAGCAGTTACTCGATCGGGACAGGGGCCTACGAGCAGTACTTC. Amino acid sequence: CASSYSIGTGAYEQYF.

The chain is built from TRBV30 and TRBJ1-2, with D uncertain. Trimming took 2 bases from V and 1 from J, leaving 8 bases between them. Germline loops: CDR1 GTSNPN, CDR2 SVGIG (reference sequence). The CDR3 covers 13 residues. The CDR3 coding sequence is TGTGCCTGGAGTTACAGACATAACTATGGCTACACCTTC. Amino acid sequence: CAWSYRHNYGYTF.